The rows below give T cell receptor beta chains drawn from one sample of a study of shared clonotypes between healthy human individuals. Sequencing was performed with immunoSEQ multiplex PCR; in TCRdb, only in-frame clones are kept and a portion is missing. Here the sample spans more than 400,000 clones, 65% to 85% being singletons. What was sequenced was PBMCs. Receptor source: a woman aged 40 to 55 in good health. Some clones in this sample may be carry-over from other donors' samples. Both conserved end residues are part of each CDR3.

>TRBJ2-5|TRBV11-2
CASSGTPDPPGETQYF
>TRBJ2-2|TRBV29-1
CSVGVTGELFF
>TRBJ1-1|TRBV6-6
CASRWGGNTEAFF
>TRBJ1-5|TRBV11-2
CASSPRGDQPQHF
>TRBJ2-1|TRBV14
CASSRLQGLLNEQFF
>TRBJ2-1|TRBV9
CASSSSGVSYNEQFF
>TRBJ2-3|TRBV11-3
CASSPGQGLADTQYF
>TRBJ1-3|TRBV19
CASSIELLDRGGNTIYF
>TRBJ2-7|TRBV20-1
CSAPLGEQYF
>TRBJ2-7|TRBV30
CAWRNRASYEQYF
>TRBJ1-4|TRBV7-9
CATQTVNEKLFF
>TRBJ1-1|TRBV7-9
CASSPFTGNTEAFF
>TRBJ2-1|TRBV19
CASTRDYPGSRGSYNEQFF
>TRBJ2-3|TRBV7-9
CASSPGRSPGTDTQYF
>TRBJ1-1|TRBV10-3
CAISEWSGDTEAFF
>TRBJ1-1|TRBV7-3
CASSPVGSSKTEAFF
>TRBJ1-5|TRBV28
CASSPRGGWNQPQHF
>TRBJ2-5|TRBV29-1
CSVLLAGDRETQYF
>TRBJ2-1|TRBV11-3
CALTWNEQFF
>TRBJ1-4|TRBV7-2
CASSPHRGPEEKLFF
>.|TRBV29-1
CSVNLGQGYEQYF
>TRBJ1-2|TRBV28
CASQAGGGYTF
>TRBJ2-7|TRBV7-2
CASTRWASYEQYF
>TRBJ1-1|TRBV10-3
CAISPTGGEAFF
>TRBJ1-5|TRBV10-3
CAISEQGGNQPQHF
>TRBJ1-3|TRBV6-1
CASSEVGEAGNTIYF
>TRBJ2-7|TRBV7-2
CASSLAQGKYEQYF
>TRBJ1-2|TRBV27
CASSSRGSYGYTF
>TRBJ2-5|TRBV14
CASSQGAGVGETQYF
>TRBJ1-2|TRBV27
CASTAADTF
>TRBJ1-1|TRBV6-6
CASSYFEGSDTEAFF
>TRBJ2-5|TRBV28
CASSFSGPQETQYF
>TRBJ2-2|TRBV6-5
CASRSPTESTGELFF
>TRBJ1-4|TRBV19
CASEDRDFEKLFF
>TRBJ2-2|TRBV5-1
CASSLAAAPNTGELFF
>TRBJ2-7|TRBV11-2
CASSLIGTSSYEQYF
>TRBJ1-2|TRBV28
CASSSPYRGADGYTF
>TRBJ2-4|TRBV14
CASSPTSEGNIQYF
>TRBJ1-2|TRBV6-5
CASSRQGMDYGYTF
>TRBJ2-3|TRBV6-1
CASSESGGGTDTQYF
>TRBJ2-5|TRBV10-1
CASSQGVEETQYF
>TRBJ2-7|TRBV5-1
CASSPKAGGGYEQYF
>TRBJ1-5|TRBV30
CAWYLFRDYSNQPQHF
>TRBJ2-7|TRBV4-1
CASSQGARDRAHEQYF
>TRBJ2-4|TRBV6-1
CASSEGRGIAKNIQYF
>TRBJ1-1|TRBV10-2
CASGTGRTEAFF
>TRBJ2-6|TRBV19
CASKTTGGVFWSGANVLTF
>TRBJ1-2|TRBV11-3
CASSLGSWGGYTF
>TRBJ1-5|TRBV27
CASSLSGQQQPQHF